Below are 3 T cell receptor beta chains sequenced from a single sample in a study of T cell repertoires in cytomegalovirus infection. Their antigens are not known. In TCRdb, the reads were re-called with MiXCR into one record per CDR3 protein. The sample has about 35,000 distinct CDR3 sequences; 52% are singletons. The input for sequencing was CD8+ T cells from cultured PBMCs, taken from culture after CMV antigen stimulation. These TCRs come from a human donor in good health (CMV status not recorded). Some clones in this sample may be carry-over from other donors' samples.

This clonotype was seen many times. This chain uses TRBV18 with TRBJ1-1, with D perhaps matching TRBD1 (5 bases). The CDR3 extends over 18 amino acids. CDR1 and CDR2 (germline): KGHSH, LQKENI. V was shortened by 1 base and J by 3 bases, with 21 bases between the two germline ends. This CDR3 reads CASSPRVTDGGRDTEAFF. CDR3 coding DNA: TGTGCCAGCTCACCACGGGTTACGGACGGGGGAAGGGACACTGAAGCTTTCTTT. The variable domain in full, with the rest retrieved from reference TRBV18 and TRBJ1-1, is NAGVMQNPRHLVRRRGQEARLRCSPMKGHSHVYWYRQLPEEGLKFMVYLQKENIIDESGMPKERFSAEFPKEGPSILRIQQVVRGDSAAYFCASSPRVTDGGRDTEAFFGQGTRLTVV.

The sample holds a few counts of this clonotype. CDR3 sequence: CASSLQRFNQPQHF. DNA of the CDR3: TGTGCCAGCAGCCTACAGCGTTTCAATCAGCCCCAGCATTTT. The chain combines TRBV12-3 or TRBV12-4 with TRBJ1-5; D is unclear. Trimming took 6 bases from V and 3 from J, leaving 12 bases between them. This CDR3 contains 14 residues.

In its sample, this clonotype was seen many times. The V call is TRBV7-8, the J call TRBJ2-5, with a possible D match to TRBD2 (6 bases). Trimming pared 4 bases from V and 3 bases from J, leaving 12 bases between. This CDR3 is built from 14 residues. CDR1 is SGHVS, CDR2 FQNEAQ, per germline. The CDR3 DNA is TGTGCCAGCAGCTCCCAGGGAGGAAAAGAGACCCAGTACTTC. Its protein product is CASSSQGGKETQYF. The whole variable domain, remainder taken from reference TRBV7-8 and TRBJ2-5, is GAGVSQSPRYKVAKRGQDVALRCDPISGHVSLFWYQQALGQGPEFLTYFQNEAQLDKSGLPSDRFFAERPEGSVSTLKIQRTQQEDSAVYLCASSSQGGKETQYFGPGTRLLVL.